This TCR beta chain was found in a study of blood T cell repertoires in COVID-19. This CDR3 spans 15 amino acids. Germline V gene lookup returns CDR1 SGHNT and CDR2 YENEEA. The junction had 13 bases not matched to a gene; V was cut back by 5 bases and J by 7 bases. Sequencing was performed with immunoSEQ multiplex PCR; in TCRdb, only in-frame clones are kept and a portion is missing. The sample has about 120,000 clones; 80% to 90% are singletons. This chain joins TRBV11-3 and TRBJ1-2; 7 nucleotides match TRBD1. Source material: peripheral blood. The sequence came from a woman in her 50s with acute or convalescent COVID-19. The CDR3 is CASSPHGGGEGGYTF. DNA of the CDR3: TGTGCCAGCAGCCCCCACGGAGGGGGCGAAGGTGGCTACACCTTC.